These 27 T cell receptor beta chains were sequenced from one sample in a study of T cells after yellow fever vaccination. One entry per CDR3 protein, called by TCRdb with MiXCR from the 5' RACE reads. The sample holds approximately 510,000 distinct CDR3 sequences, 21% seen once. The sample in question was PBMCs, obtained approximately 22 days after the first yellow fever vaccination. These receptors were obtained from a man aged 18 to 29 who received the YFV17D yellow fever vaccine.

The J gene is TRBJ2-6, the V gene TRBV15; D may be TRBD2 (5 bases). The germline V gene has CDR1 LNHNV and CDR2 YYDKDF (reference sequence). There are 16 residues in the CDR3. V lost 1 base, J lost 4 bases, and 11 bases lay in between. CDR3 amino acids: CATSRVSGSGANVLTF. The CDR3 DNA reads as TGTGCCACCAGCAGAGTTTCGGGGTCCGGGGCCAACGTCCTGACTTTC.

The chain carries TRBV12-3 or TRBV12-4 and TRBJ2-4; D is unresolved. Trimming took off 6 bases at V and 0 bases at J, with 12 bases between the two ends. This CDR3 contains 15 residues. The CDR3, as DNA: TGTGCCAGCAGCCCGACTCCTCTAGCCAAAAACATTCAGTACTTC. Amino acids: CASSPTPLAKNIQYF.

This clonotype was counted only a few times. V and J are TRBV7-9 and TRBJ2-7; 8 nucleotides align to TRBD1. The V gene end was trimmed by 4 bases and the J gene end by 2 bases; junction bases not matched to a gene: 7. The germline CDR1 and CDR2 sequences are SEHNR and FQNEAQ (reference sequence). CDR3 length: 15 amino acids. CDR3 DNA sequence: TGTGCCAGCAGCTCTGGACAGGGTATGGCCTACGAGCAGTACTTC. The encoded protein is CASSSGQGMAYEQYF.

The chain couples TRBV20-1 to TRBJ2-5; 9 nucleotides line up with TRBD2. The J segment lost 1 base and the V segment lost 3 bases, leaving 6 bases of the junction unmatched. The CDR3 extends over 15 amino acids. The germline gives CDR1 DFQATT, CDR2 SNEGSKA (reference sequence). CDR3 in amino acids: CSASWASGVQETQYF. The CDR3 nucleotides are TGCAGTGCTAGTTGGGCTAGCGGGGTCCAAGAGACCCAGTACTTC.

V and J are TRBV15 and TRBJ1-4; weak D call: TRBD1 (5 bases). Per germline, CDR1 LNHNV and CDR2 YYDKDF (reference sequence). Trimming cost V 7 bases and J 4 bases, with 13 bases left between them. The CDR3 length is 14 residues. The CDR3 nucleotides read TGTGCCACCACGCTTCTGGGACTTAATGAAAAACTGTTTTTT. The encoded protein is CATTLLGLNEKLFF. The whole variable domain, filled in from reference TRBV15 and TRBJ1-4, reads DAMVIQNPRYQVTQFGKPVTLSCSQTLNHNVMYWYQQKSSQAPKLLFHYYDKDFNNEADTPDNFQSRRPNTSFCFLDIRSPGLGDTAMYLCATTLLGLNEKLFFGSGTQLSVL.

This chain joins TRBV7-2 and TRBJ1-6, with D maybe TRBD1 (6 bases). The CDR3 loop spans 13 amino acids. Per germline, CDR1 SGHTA and CDR2 FQGNSA. V dropped 5 bases and J dropped 7 bases, with 9 bases sitting between them. CDR3 DNA: TGTGCCAGCAGCCCGGACAGAAATTCACCCCTCCACTTT. This encodes CASSPDRNSPLHF.

The chain combines TRBV14 with TRBJ2-2, with unresolved D. Trimming pared 1 base from V and 1 base from J, leaving 10 bases between. CDR1 is SGHDN, CDR2 FVKESK, per germline. This CDR3 has 16 residues. The CDR3 sequence: CASSQGSSWNTGELFF. CDR3 coding DNA: TGTGCCAGCAGCCAAGGCAGTAGCTGGAACACCGGGGAGCTGTTTTTT.

The chain employs TRBV9 and TRBJ1-6; no reliable D call. There are 13 residues in the CDR3. V was trimmed by 3 bases and J by 7 bases, leaving 8 bases between them. Germline CDR1 SGDLS, CDR2 YYNGEE. The CDR3 region is CASSADGNSPLHF. DNA for the CDR3: TGTGCCAGCAGCGCCGACGGAAATTCACCCCTCCACTTT.

This clonotype was seen more than once but under ten times. The chain is built from TRBV10-3 and TRBJ1-1, with no clear D. The CDR3 totals 14 residues. Germline V gene sequence: CDR1 ENHRY, CDR2 SYGVKD. The V end was cut by 6 bases, the J end by 2 bases, with 13 bases between. CDR3: CAIREPEKNTEAFF. Written as DNA, the CDR3 is TGTGCCATCAGGGAGCCTGAAAAAAACACTGAAGCTTTCTTT.

The J gene is TRBJ2-4, the V gene TRBV12-3 or TRBV12-4, with TRBD1 as a possible D gene (5 bases). The CDR3 is made up of 13 amino acids. V lost 6 bases to trimming and J lost 12 bases, with 18 bases between them. CDR3 DNA sequence: TGTGCCAGCAGACTAACAGGAGCCCAAAATCAGTACTTC. It yields the protein CASRLTGAQNQYF.

This clonotype was counted at least ten times. The rearrangement joins TRBV30 to TRBJ2-3, with unresolved D. Trimming pared 0 bases from V and 9 bases from J, leaving 4 bases between. Germline-derived CDR1 and CDR2 are GTSNPN and SVGIG (reference sequence). This CDR3 has 10 amino acids. This chain's CDR3 is CAWSVETQYF. The CDR3 nucleotides are TGTGCCTGGAGTGTTGAAACGCAGTATTTT.

Only a few counts were recorded for this clonotype. The chain uses TRBV5-1 and TRBJ2-2; D possibly corresponds to TRBD2 (6 bases). The CDR3 runs 17 residues. The V and J ends lost 1 base and 2 bases respectively, with 15 bases between them. Germline V gene lookup returns CDR1 SGHRS and CDR2 YFSETQ. As DNA, the CDR3 is TGCGCCAGCAGCTTGAATCCGGAGGGGCCTAACACCGGGGAGCTGTTTTTT. Translated: CASSLNPEGPNTGELFF.

The chain couples TRBV30 to TRBJ2-1; 11 bases are shared with TRBD2. Germline V CDR1 and CDR2: GTSNPN, SVGIG (reference sequence). This CDR3 has 17 amino acids. Unmatched junction bases numbered 12, after V lost 2 bases and J lost 6 bases. CDR3 nucleotide sequence: TGTGCCTGGAGTACCGACTCCGGGACTAGCGGCTCCAATGAGCAGTTCTTC. This sequence encodes CAWSTDSGTSGSNEQFF.

The chain combines TRBV6-2 or TRBV6-3 with TRBJ1-1; a weak D match, TRBD1 (5 bases). V lost 3 bases, J lost 3 bases, and 11 bases lay in between. This CDR3 is 14 amino acids long. Germline V CDR1 and CDR2: MNHEY, SVGEGT. CDR3 sequence (DNA): TGTGCCAGCAGTTATGGGGGAGGCGACACTGAAGCTTTCTTT. Amino acids: CASSYGGGDTEAFF.

The chain has TRBV10-3 and TRBJ2-1; D is undetermined. The CDR3 extends over 9 amino acids. V was shortened by 11 bases and J by 9 bases, with 8 bases between the two germline ends. The germline V gene has CDR1 ENHRY and CDR2 SYGVKD. The CDR3 loop reads CALFVEQFF. The CDR3 nucleotides read TGTGCCCTTTTTGTTGAGCAGTTCTTC.

This clonotype turned up a few times. This chain links TRBV7-2 with TRBJ1-3; tentative D call: TRBD1 (6 bases). This CDR3 has 16 amino acids. Per germline, CDR1 SGHTA and CDR2 FQGNSA. The V and J ends lost 1 base and 3 bases respectively, with 13 bases between them. CDR3 in DNA: TGTGCCAGCAGCTTAGTTGAGGGACACCTTGGAAACACCATATATTTT. Translated, it gives CASSLVEGHLGNTIYF.

With respect to this clonotype: A much larger clonotype is one base distant, so this may be a read error. V and J are TRBV7-2 and TRBJ1-1; possible D gene TRBD1, 6 bases. Trimming removed 5 bases at V and 4 bases at J, with 14 bases between. The CDR3 runs 14 residues. CDR1 and CDR2 from the germline V gene are SGHTA and FQGNSA. This CDR3 reads CTSSQEGVGTEAFF. CDR3 in DNA: TGTACCAGCAGCCAGGAGGGGGTTGGCACTGAAGCTTTCTTT.

CDR3 loop: CASWQQMSTEAFF. The DNA for the CDR3 is TGCGCCAGCTGGCAGCAGATGAGCACTGAAGCTTTCTTT. The chain joins TRBV23-1 to TRBJ1-1, with unresolved D. TRBV23-1 is placed among ORFs of uncertain function. The CDR3 spans 13 residues. V dropped 8 bases and J dropped 4 bases, with 14 bases sitting between them.

This clonotype was observed a few times. V gene TRBV7-9 combines with J gene TRBJ1-1, with 9 nucleotides matching TRBD1. This CDR3 contains 16 residues. Germline CDR1 is SEHNR and CDR2 is FQNEAQ (reference sequence). V trimming: 4 bases; J trimming: 7 bases; junction bases outside the gene matches: 13. This CDR3 is CASSSGTGSRYVEAFF. The CDR3 bases are TGTGCCAGCAGCTCCGGGACAGGGTCCCGTTACGTTGAAGCTTTCTTT.

The chain has TRBV4-2 and TRBJ2-3; 9 bases fit TRBD2. The CDR3 runs 16 residues. The V segment lost 2 bases and the J segment 0 bases; nucleotides outside the gene matches: 3. Germline V gives CDR1 LGHNA, CDR2 YNFKEQ. CDR3 in amino acids: CASSQRLAESTDTQYF. The DNA of the CDR3 is TGTGCCAGCAGCCAACGACTAGCGGAGAGCACAGATACGCAGTATTTT.

This clonotype has a handful of counts. This chain links TRBV30 with TRBJ1-2; D not certain. The germline V gene encodes CDR1 GTSNPN and CDR2 SVGIG (reference sequence). With 1 base removed from V and 2 bases from J, the gap between germline ends came to 11 bases. This CDR3 is built from 14 residues. The CDR3 loop reads CAWSGPGSNYGYTF. The CDR3 DNA is TGTGCCTGGAGTGGGCCGGGTTCAAACTATGGCTACACCTTC. The whole variable domain, filled in from reference TRBV30 and TRBJ1-2, reads SQTIHQWPATLVQPVGSPLSLECTVEGTSNPNLYWYRQAAGRGLQLLFYSVGIGQISSEVPQNLSASRPQDRQFILSSKKLLLSDSGFYLCAWSGPGSNYGYTFGSGTRLTVV.

This clonotype was seen a handful of times. The chain joins TRBV7-2 to TRBJ2-3; D is uncertain. Trimming removed 5 bases from V and 6 bases from J, with 9 bases in between. CDR1 is SGHTA and CDR2 is FQGNSA in the germline V gene. This CDR3 has 12 amino acids. The CDR3: CASSKAWDTQYF. In nucleotides, the CDR3 is TGTGCCAGCAGCAAAGCGTGGGATACGCAGTATTTT.

A few counts support this clonotype. The chain joins TRBV5-1 to TRBJ2-1, with D possibly being TRBD1 (5 bases). Germline V gene data show CDR1 as SGHRS and CDR2 as YFSETQ. V shed 1 base and J shed 5 bases, with 7 bases lying between them. The CDR3 consists of 13 residues. CDR3 nucleotide sequence: TGCGCCAGCAGCTTGTTCAGGGACAATGAGCAGTTCTTC. Translated: CASSLFRDNEQFF.

This clonotype was recorded many times. The chain employs TRBV11-2 and TRBJ2-2; no clear D gene. Germline V gene data show CDR1 as SGHAT and CDR2 as FQNNGV. The CDR3 contains 14 residues. V was cut by 5 bases and J by 5 bases, with 12 bases left in between. The CDR3, as DNA: TGTGCCAGCAGCAACCCCTTAGGAACCGGGGAGCTGTTTTTT. Translating it yields CASSNPLGTGELFF.

V is TRBV5-1 and J is TRBJ2-3; possibly TRBD2 for D (5 bases). Germline-derived CDR1 and CDR2 are SGHRS and YFSETQ. The CDR3 consists of 16 residues. V was trimmed by 4 bases and J by 0 bases, leaving 15 bases between them. The DNA of the CDR3 is TGCGCCAGCAGCCCACATTCGGGAAGTAGCACAGATACGCAGTATTTT. Translating it yields CASSPHSGSSTDTQYF.

V is TRBV5-8 and J is TRBJ2-3; the D gene is possibly TRBD1 (5 bases). The germline V and J ends were trimmed by 1 base and 8 bases, with 8 bases remaining between them. There are 12 residues in the CDR3. Germline V gene sequence: CDR1 SGHTS, CDR2 YDEGEE. In DNA form, the CDR3 reads TGTGCCAGCAGCTTGTTAGGGGTTACGCAGTATTTT. As protein: CASSLLGVTQYF.

The chain uses TRBV29-1 and TRBJ1-1; D not certain. V was shortened by 5 bases and J by 5 bases, with 15 bases between the two germline ends. There are 13 residues in the CDR3. Germline V gene sequence: CDR1 SQVTM, CDR2 ANQGSEA. CDR3 sequence: CSVNPGIRTEAFF. Here the CDR3 DNA reads TGCAGCGTTAACCCAGGTATACGGACTGAAGCTTTCTTT.